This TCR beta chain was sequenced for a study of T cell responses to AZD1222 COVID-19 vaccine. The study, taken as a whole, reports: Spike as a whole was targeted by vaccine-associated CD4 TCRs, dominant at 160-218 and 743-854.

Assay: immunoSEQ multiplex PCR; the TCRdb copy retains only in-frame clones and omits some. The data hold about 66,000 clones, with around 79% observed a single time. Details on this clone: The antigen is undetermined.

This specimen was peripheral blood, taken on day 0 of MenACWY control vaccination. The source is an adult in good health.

The CDR3 DNA reads TGTGCCCATACGCGGGGGTACGAGCAGTACTTC. Its protein product is CAHTRGYEQYF. This chain joins TRBV30 and TRBJ2-7, with TRBD2 matching 7 bases. This CDR3 has 11 amino acids. Germline CDR1 is GTSNPN and CDR2 is SVGIG (reference sequence). The ends lost 8 bases at V and 4 bases at J; junction bases unmatched: 5.